A single sample is the source of the 27 T cell receptor beta chains below, sequenced in a study of blood T cell repertoires in COVID-19. Only in-frame clones appear in the TCRdb table, and some are missing; sequencing was by immunoSEQ multiplex PCR. Of some 230,000 clones in the sample, approximately 84% were seen once. Sequenced input: peripheral blood. Receptor source: a man aged 35-49 years with acute or convalescent COVID-19.

This clone has more than one count but fewer than ten. The chain carries TRBV4-2 and TRBJ2-5, with D perhaps TRBD2 (7 bases). This CDR3 is built from 17 residues. CDR1 LGHNA and CDR2 YNFKEQ come from the germline V gene. Trimming took off 0 bases at V and 1 base at J, with 15 bases between the two ends. The CDR3 reads CASSQEGAGGRQETQYF. In DNA, the CDR3 is TGTGCCAGCAGCCAAGAGGGGGCCGGGGGGCGCCAAGAGACCCAGTACTTC.

CDR3 region: CASSTDRGSGYTF. DNA of the CDR3: TGTGCCAGCAGTACGGACAGGGGCTCTGGCTACACCTTC. V gene TRBV12-3 or TRBV12-4 combines with J gene TRBJ1-2, with 9 bases aligning to TRBD1. This CDR3 has 13 residues. The trim removed 5 bases at V and 7 bases at J, leaving 5 bases unmatched.

The rearrangement uses TRBV4-2 and TRBJ1-1, with 10 bases aligning to TRBD1. V trimming: 1 base; J trimming: 1 base; junction bases outside the gene matches: 0. CDR1 is LGHNA and CDR2 is YNFKEQ in the germline V gene. This CDR3 is 15 amino acids long. The CDR3, as DNA: TGTGCCAGCAGCCAAGGGGACAGGGGGAACACTGAAGCTTTCTTT. It is translated as CASSQGDRGNTEAFF.

J is TRBJ2-1 and V is TRBV6-5, with TRBD1 identical over 8 bases. V shed 4 bases and J 6 bases; nucleotides not matched to a gene: 8. The CDR3 is made up of 15 amino acids. Germline V lookup: CDR1 MNHEY, CDR2 SVGAGI. In DNA form, the CDR3 reads TGTGCCAGCAGTTCCCCTCAGACAGGGGCCAATGAGCAGTTCTTC. Its protein is CASSSPQTGANEQFF.

The rearrangement uses TRBV18 and TRBJ1-1; TRBD1 is a possible D gene (5 bases). The V end was cut by 6 bases, the J end by 8 bases, with 16 bases between. The length of the CDR3 is 13 residues. Germline CDR1 reads KGHSH; CDR2 reads LQKENI. The CDR3 reads CASSRGDSREAFF. The CDR3 DNA sequence: TGTGCCAGCTCCCGAGGGGACTCCAGGGAAGCTTTCTTT. The variable domain in full, with the rest retrieved from reference TRBV18 and TRBJ1-1, is NAGVMQNPRHLVRRRGQEARLRCSPMKGHSHVYWYRQLPEEGLKFMVYLQKENIIDESGMPKERFSAEFPKEGPSILRIQQVVRGDSAAYFCASSRGDSREAFFGQGTRLTVV.

The V and J genes are TRBV13 and TRBJ2-7, with 10 bases fitting TRBD2. This CDR3 is 15 amino acids long. The germline V gene has CDR1 PRHDT and CDR2 FYEKMQ (reference sequence). V was clipped by 4 bases and J by 2 bases; unmatched bases: 5. CDR3 in DNA: TGTGCCAGCAGCTCCGGACTAGCGGTGACCTACGAGCAGTACTTC. The encoded protein is CASSSGLAVTYEQYF.

V gene TRBV7-9 combines with J gene TRBJ1-2; possibly TRBD1 for D (5 bases). Germline V gene sequence: CDR1 SEHNR, CDR2 FQNEAQ (reference sequence). The germline V and J ends were trimmed by 11 bases and 4 bases, with 11 bases remaining between them. CDR3 size: 11 residues. CDR3 bases: TGTGCCTCCGGGGGAGGCTATGGCTACACCTTC. It translates to CASGGGYGYTF.

CDR3 amino acids: CASSVKNTEAFF. The CDR3 DNA is TGTGCCAGCAGTGTCAAGAACACTGAAGCTTTCTTT. The chain combines TRBV2 with TRBJ1-1; D gene ambiguous. Trimming took off 4 bases at V and 1 base at J, with 4 bases between the two ends. CDR3 size: 12 residues. Germline V gives CDR1 SNHLY, CDR2 FYNNEI.

In this sample, this clone turned up many times. CDR3 amino acids: CASSEAPYSGNTIYF. CDR3 nucleotides: TGTGCCAGCAGTGAAGCCCCCTACTCTGGAAACACCATATATTTT. The V call is TRBV2, the J call TRBJ1-3; D is unclear. Germline V CDR1 and CDR2: SNHLY, FYNNEI. The CDR3 loop spans 15 amino acids. The germline V and J ends were trimmed by 0 bases and 0 bases, with 6 bases remaining between them.

The genes are TRBV3-1 (or the pseudogene TRBV3-2) and TRBJ1-2; D perhaps matches TRBD1 (6 bases). The V end lost 0 bases, the J end lost 7 bases, and 15 bases lay between the germline ends. The CDR3 has 15 amino acids. Germline V gene lookup returns CDR1 LGHDT and CDR2 YNNKEL (reference sequence). The CDR3 here is CASSQDSPGVGGYTF. The DNA of the CDR3 is TGTGCCAGCAGCCAAGATAGCCCAGGGGTGGGTGGCTACACCTTC.

This chain uses TRBV19 with TRBJ2-2; 10 nucleotides agree with TRBD1. Germline assignment: CDR1 LNHDA and CDR2 SQIVND (reference sequence). V lost 4 bases and J lost 7; bases outside the gene matches: 9. The CDR3 totals 16 residues. The CDR3 sequence is CASSKLRQGAGGELFF. The CDR3, as DNA: TGTGCCAGTAGTAAGCTCCGACAGGGGGCCGGCGGGGAGCTGTTTTTT. The variable domain in full, with the rest retrieved from reference TRBV19 and TRBJ2-2, is DGGITQSPKYLFRKEGQNVTLSCEQNLNHDAMYWYRQDPGQGLRLIYYSQIVNDFQKGDIAEGYSVSREKKESFPLTVTSAQKNPTAFYLCASSKLRQGAGGELFFGEGSRLTVL.

The rearrangement links TRBV6-5 to TRBJ2-2; D not resolved. This CDR3 spans 14 amino acids. The V end was cut by 0 bases, the J end by 6 bases, with 8 bases between. Looked up from germline, CDR1 is MNHEY and CDR2 is SVGAGI. The CDR3 sequence is CASSYSLAAGELFF. The CDR3 DNA follows: TGTGCCAGCAGTTACTCGTTGGCAGCCGGGGAGCTGTTTTTT.

The V and J genes are TRBV7-3 and TRBJ2-7, with D possibly TRBD1 on 7 matching bases. This CDR3 is built from 17 residues. Germline CDR1 and CDR2: SGHTA and FQGTGA. The V and J ends lost 5 bases and 5 bases respectively, with 25 bases between them. CDR3 loop: CASSRVGGQGDAHEQYF. CDR3 nucleotides: TGTGCCAGCAGCCGCGTCGGGGGTCAGGGGGATGCCCACGAGCAGTACTTC.

The V call is TRBV4-1, the J call TRBJ1-3; TRBD1 is a possible D gene (6 bases). Trimming took off 4 bases at V and 1 base at J, with 14 bases between the two ends. The CDR3 runs 16 residues. Looked up from germline, CDR1 is MGHRA and CDR2 is YSYEKL. CDR3 residues: CASSRWTDRSGNTIYF. As DNA, the CDR3 is TGCGCCAGCAGCCGATGGACGGACAGATCTGGAAACACCATATATTTT.

V usage is TRBV5-6 and J usage is TRBJ1-3; D is undetermined. There are 13 residues in the CDR3. Trimming removed 6 bases at V and 2 bases at J, with 9 bases between. Per germline, CDR1 SGHDT and CDR2 YYEEEE. The CDR3 loop is CASTISPGNTIYF. The CDR3 nucleotides read TGTGCCAGCACCATTTCCCCTGGAAACACCATATATTTT.

About this clone itself: The same CDR3 can be traced to other DNA sequences in this sample. The chain is built from TRBV2 and TRBJ2-7, with D unclear. V dropped 5 bases and J dropped 2 bases, with 4 bases sitting between them. CDR3 size: 11 residues. CDR1 is SNHLY, CDR2 FYNNEI, per germline. For the CDR3, the DNA is TGTGCCAGCAGTTCAACCTACGAGCAGTACTTC. Translating gives CASSSTYEQYF.

There are many counts of this clone. The CDR3 sequence is CSASPGDRDVEAFF. In nucleotides, the CDR3 is TGCAGTGCTAGTCCCGGTGACAGGGACGTTGAAGCTTTCTTT. J is TRBJ1-1 and V is TRBV20-1; 7 bases align to TRBD1. The CDR3 has 14 amino acids. V was clipped by 3 bases and J by 7 bases; unmatched bases: 11. Germline CDR1 is DFQATT and CDR2 is SNEGSKA (reference sequence).

This chain links TRBV3-1 (or the pseudogene TRBV3-2) with TRBJ1-2, with 8 positions matching TRBD1. The V and J ends lost 9 bases and 2 bases, in that order; junction bases with no gene match: 2. The germline V gene encodes CDR1 LGHDT and CDR2 YNNKEL (reference sequence). CDR3 size: 12 residues. CDR3 DNA: TGTGCCAGTAGACAGGGGAACTATGGCTACACCTTC. Amino acids: CASRQGNYGYTF.

The count of this clone is one. The chain joins TRBV11-2 to TRBJ2-7, with a tentative D call TRBD2 (5 bases). Germline CDR1 SGHAT, CDR2 FQNNGV. The CDR3 is made up of 14 amino acids. V was shortened by 1 base and J by 3 bases, with 10 bases between the two germline ends. CDR3 sequence: CASSLGAGYYEQYF. CDR3 bases: TGTGCCAGCAGCTTAGGGGCGGGTTACTACGAGCAGTACTTC.

This CDR3 is CASGRLAGFTDTQYF. The DNA of the CDR3 is TGTGCCAGCGGAAGACTAGCGGGGTTCACAGATACGCAGTATTTT. The chain recombines TRBV9 with TRBJ2-3; 11 nucleotides agree with TRBD2. This CDR3 has 15 residues. Germline V CDR1 and CDR2: SGDLS, YYNGEE. J lost 2 bases, V lost 7 bases, and 6 bases had no gene match.

The chain is built from TRBV2 and TRBJ2-7; D perhaps matches TRBD1 (6 bases). The CDR3 consists of 14 residues. V lost 9 bases to trimming and J lost 1 base, with 16 bases between them. Germline CDR1 is SNHLY and CDR2 is FYNNEI. The CDR3 DNA reads TGTGCCAGTTCTTCCGGGACATTATCCTACGAGCAGTACTTC. As protein: CASSSGTLSYEQYF.

The V gene is TRBV30, the J gene TRBJ1-1; no definite D call. V shed 0 bases and J shed 5 bases, with 4 bases lying between them. Germline CDR1 reads GTSNPN; CDR2 reads SVGIG (reference sequence). The CDR3 loop spans 11 amino acids. Here the CDR3 DNA reads TGTGCCTGGAGTGTCGGTACTGAAGCTTTCTTT. Protein product: CAWSVGTEAFF.

V and J are TRBV28 and TRBJ2-1; D might be TRBD2 (5 bases). V lost 6 bases and J 7 bases, leaving 10 bases between the germline ends. The germline gives CDR1 MDHEN, CDR2 SYDVKM. This CDR3 is built from 12 residues. The CDR3 sequence is CASSSDYNEQFF. The CDR3 region has the DNA TGTGCCAGCAGCTCCGACTATAATGAGCAGTTCTTC.

The chain carries TRBV7-9 and TRBJ2-7, with 8 bases that match TRBD1. The CDR3 is made up of 14 amino acids. Looked up from germline, CDR1 is SEHNR and CDR2 is FQNEAQ (reference sequence). V gave up 5 bases and J gave up 3 bases; unmatched junction bases: 6. The CDR3 sequence: CASSPGQGNYEQYF. CDR3 nucleotide sequence: TGTGCCAGCAGCCCCGGACAGGGCAACTACGAGCAGTACTTC.

The rearrangement links TRBV7-2 to TRBJ2-5, with D possibly being TRBD2 (6 bases). The CDR3 is 12 amino acids. Per germline, CDR1 SGHTA and CDR2 FQGNSA. Trimming shortened V by 1 base and J by 12 bases, and 12 bases separated the two germline ends. Written as DNA, the CDR3 is TGTGCCAGCAGCTTAGGTTCTCGCGGGAAGTACTTC. This encodes CASSLGSRGKYF.

V is TRBV6-1 and J is TRBJ2-2; TRBD2 is a possible D gene (5 bases). Germline V gene data show CDR1 as MNHNS and CDR2 as SASEGT. V lost 6 bases and J lost 4, with 15 bases in between. This CDR3 has 15 residues. CDR3: CASSFPRGFTGELFF. The CDR3, as DNA: TGTGCCAGCAGCTTCCCCAGAGGGTTCACCGGGGAGCTGTTTTTT.

The chain uses TRBV19 and TRBJ2-1, with 7 bases fitting TRBD1. Germline V gives CDR1 LNHDA, CDR2 SQIVND (reference sequence). V trimming: 6 bases; J trimming: 6 bases; junction bases outside the gene matches: 8. The CDR3 contains 14 residues. The CDR3 spells CASRMESGGNEQFF. The DNA of the CDR3 is TGTGCCAGTAGAATGGAGTCAGGGGGCAATGAGCAGTTCTTC.